These 9 T cell receptor beta chains came from one sample sequenced in a study of T cell repertoires in cytomegalovirus infection. TCRdb reprocessed the reads via MiXCR and lists one record per CDR3 protein. This sample has over 250,000 distinct CDR3 sequences, with under 25% found just once. These receptors' targets are unknown. Source: cultured PBMCs, taken from culture after CMV antigen stimulation. The receptor source for this set is a human donor in good health (CMV status not recorded). Some clones in this sample may be carry-over from other donors' samples.

There are many counts of this clonotype. This sequence joins TRBV7-8 and TRBJ1-4; 9 bases map to TRBD1. Germline CDR1 reads SGHVS; CDR2 reads FQNEAQ. The trim removed 4 bases at V and 7 bases at J, leaving 10 bases unmatched. This CDR3 is 16 amino acids long. The CDR3 DNA reads TGTGCCAGCAGCTCACAACAGGGGGCGCGAGGTGAAAAACTGTTTTTT. Amino acid sequence: CASSSQQGARGEKLFF.

In its sample, this clonotype was seen many times. This chain connects TRBV7-8 to TRBJ2-5, with 9 bases aligning to TRBD1. V lost 3 bases, J lost 3 bases, and 14 bases stayed unmatched. The CDR3 consists of 18 residues. Germline CDR1 is SGHVS and CDR2 is FQNEAQ. CDR3 DNA: TGTGCCAGCAGCTTTATTTGGGGACAGGGTTCGATTGAAGAGACCCAGTACTTC. It translates to CASSFIWGQGSIEETQYF.

This clonotype was counted a few times. The V gene is TRBV28, the J gene TRBJ2-1, with D maybe TRBD2 (5 bases). The CDR3 consists of 14 residues. Per germline, CDR1 MDHEN and CDR2 SYDVKM. The V gene lost 8 bases and the J gene lost 5 bases, with 16 bases spanning the gap. CDR3 DNA: TGTGCCAGCGCCGGTAGCGATCAAGACAATGAGCAGTTCTTC. Amino acid sequence: CASAGSDQDNEQFF.

This clonotype was picked up many times. This rearrangement joins TRBV7-2 to TRBJ1-5; D gene uncertain. Germline CDR1 and CDR2: SGHTA and FQGNSA. The V gene lost 1 base and the J gene lost 10 bases, with 11 bases spanning the gap. The CDR3 has 13 residues. The CDR3 here is CASSLGGSKPQHF. CDR3 coding DNA: TGTGCCAGCAGCTTAGGAGGCTCGAAACCCCAGCATTTT.

This clonotype turned up a few times. The chain couples TRBV18 to TRBJ2-7; a weak D match, TRBD2 (5 bases). The V gene's germline CDR1 is KGHSH and CDR2 LQKENI. Trimming removed 5 bases at V and 7 bases at J, with 12 bases between. This CDR3 contains 12 residues. The CDR3 DNA follows: TGTGCCAGCTCAGACACGCCGGGGGAGCAGTACTTC. Translated: CASSDTPGEQYF. The variable domain in full, with the rest retrieved from reference TRBV18 and TRBJ2-7, is NAGVMQNPRHLVRRRGQEARLRCSPMKGHSHVYWYRQLPEEGLKFMVYLQKENIIDESGMPKERFSAEFPKEGPSILRIQQVVRGDSAAYFCASSDTPGEQYFGPGTRLTVT.

The table lists this clonotype with many counts. The gene calls are TRBV7-3 and TRBJ2-3; the match to TRBD2 covers 7 bases. Per the germline V gene, CDR1 is SGHTA and CDR2 is FQGTGA. The CDR3 has 20 residues. The ends lost 0 bases at V and 0 bases at J; junction bases unmatched: 15. The CDR3 nucleotides are TGTGCCAGCAGCTTAACCCTCCGGACTAGGAATCCCCCTAGCACAGATACGCAGTATTTT. Translated: CASSLTLRTRNPPSTDTQYF.

The sample holds one count of this clonotype. V and J are TRBV12-3 or TRBV12-4 and TRBJ2-7; D unclear. The CDR3 has 14 residues. Trimming took off 3 bases at V and 0 bases at J, with 9 bases between the two ends. CDR3: CASSFSQDSYEQYF. DNA for the CDR3: TGTGCCAGCAGTTTCTCCCAGGACTCCTACGAGCAGTACTTC.

There are many counts of this clonotype. V gene TRBV7-2 combines with J gene TRBJ1-1; D is undetermined. The CDR3 length is 14 residues. Germline lookup yields CDR1 SGHTA and CDR2 FQGNSA. The V gene lost 3 bases and the J gene lost 1 base, with 9 bases spanning the gap. CDR3 sequence reads: CASSLAWSNTEAFF. The CDR3 DNA sequence: TGTGCCAGCAGCTTGGCTTGGTCGAACACTGAAGCTTTCTTT.

The table lists this clonotype with many counts. This chain connects TRBV7-2 to TRBJ2-3; possibly TRBD1 for D (6 bases). The CDR3 loop spans 14 amino acids. The V gene lost 3 bases and the J gene lost 6 bases, with 13 bases spanning the gap. Looked up from germline, CDR1 is SGHTA and CDR2 is FQGNSA. DNA for the CDR3: TGTGCCAGCAGCTTGGAAGGGGGATCGGATACGCAGTATTTT. The encoded protein is CASSLEGGSDTQYF.